The clone carrying this T cell receptor (beta chain) has just one count. The authors' processing: Amplification with reference gene primers provided the estimates of nucleated cell counts. Profiling relied on immunoSEQ multiplex PCR, and the TCRdb table lists in-frame clones only, not all of them. Clonal size and the V and J genes are those of that table, whereas D and trimming came from the DNA. The sample shows about 82,000 clones, more than 70% of them seen only once. The germline V gene has CDR1 LNHDA and CDR2 SQIVND (reference sequence). V shed 5 bases and J shed 4 bases, with 24 bases lying between them. The length of the CDR3 is 18 residues. The data were obtained in a study of blood T cell repertoires in COVID-19. Study in general: Sites in the United States, Italy and Spain provided acute and convalescent COVID-19 samples. Sample material is recorded as cDNA or gDNA derived from T cells, B-cell-depleted T cells, or PBMCs.

This receptor was taken from a woman aged 55 to 70 with acute or convalescent COVID-19. Specimen: peripheral blood. The genes are TRBV19 and TRBJ1-3; D perhaps matches TRBD1 (6 bases). The CDR3 nucleotides are TGTGCCAGTAGTCTCATCCCCGGGGACAATTTATCCGGAAACACCATATATTTT. Encoded protein: CASSLIPGDNLSGNTIYF.